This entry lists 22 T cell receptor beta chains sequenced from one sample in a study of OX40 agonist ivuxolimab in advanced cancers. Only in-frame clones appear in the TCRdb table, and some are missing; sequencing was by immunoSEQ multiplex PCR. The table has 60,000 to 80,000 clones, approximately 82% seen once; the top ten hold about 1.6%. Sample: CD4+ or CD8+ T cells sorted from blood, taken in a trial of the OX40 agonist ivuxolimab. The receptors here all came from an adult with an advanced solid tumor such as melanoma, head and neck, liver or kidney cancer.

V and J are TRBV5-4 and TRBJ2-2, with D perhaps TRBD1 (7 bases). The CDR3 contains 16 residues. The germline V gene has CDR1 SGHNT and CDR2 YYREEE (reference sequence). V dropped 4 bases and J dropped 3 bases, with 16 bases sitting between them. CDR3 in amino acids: CASSTQGGRDTGELFF. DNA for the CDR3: TGTGCCAGCAGCACCCAGGGGGGCAGGGACACCGGGGAGCTGTTTTTT.

CDR3: CASSYFTYRAGEQYF. CDR3 coding DNA: TGTGCCAGCAGTTACTTCACCTACAGGGCGGGAGAGCAGTACTTC. This chain links TRBV6-6 with TRBJ2-7; D may correspond to TRBD1 or TRBD2 (6 bases each). CDR3 length: 15 amino acids. The germline gives CDR1 MNHNY, CDR2 SVGAGI (reference sequence). The ends were cut back, 1 base at V and 7 bases at J, with 17 bases in the middle.

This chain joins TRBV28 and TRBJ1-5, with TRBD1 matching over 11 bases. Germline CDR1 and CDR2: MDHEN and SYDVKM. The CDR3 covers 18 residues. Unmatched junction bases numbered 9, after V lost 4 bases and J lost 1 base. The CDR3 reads CASSSGTGGLWSNQPQHF. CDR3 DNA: TGTGCCAGCAGTTCCGGGACAGGGGGTCTCTGGAGCAATCAGCCCCAGCATTTT.

CDR3 DNA: TGTGCCAGCAGTTTATTGGAGGGGACAGGGAATGAAAAACTGTTTTTT. Its translation: CASSLLEGTGNEKLFF. The chain couples TRBV27 to TRBJ1-4; 9 bases match TRBD1. Per the germline V gene, CDR1 is MNHEY and CDR2 is SMNVEV (reference sequence). This CDR3 has 16 amino acids. After removal of 1 base from V and 5 bases from J, the junction contained 5 bases not matched to a gene.

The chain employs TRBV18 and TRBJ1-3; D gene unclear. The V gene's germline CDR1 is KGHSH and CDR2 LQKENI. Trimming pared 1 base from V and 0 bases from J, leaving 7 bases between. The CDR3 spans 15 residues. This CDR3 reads CASSPRTDSGNTIYF. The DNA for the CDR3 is TGTGCCAGCTCACCACGTACAGACTCTGGAAACACCATATATTTT.

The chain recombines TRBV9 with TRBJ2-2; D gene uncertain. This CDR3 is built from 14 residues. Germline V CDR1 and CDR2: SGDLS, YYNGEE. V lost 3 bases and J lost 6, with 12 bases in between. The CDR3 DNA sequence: TGTGCCAGCAGCGGTTTACGGATGTCCGGGGAGCTGTTTTTT. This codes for CASSGLRMSGELFF.

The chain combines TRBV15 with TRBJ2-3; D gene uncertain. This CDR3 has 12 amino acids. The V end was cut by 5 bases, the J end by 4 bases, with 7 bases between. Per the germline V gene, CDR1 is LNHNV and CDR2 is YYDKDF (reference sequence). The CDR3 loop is CATSPNPDTQYF. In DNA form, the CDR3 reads TGTGCCACCAGCCCCAATCCAGATACGCAGTATTTT.

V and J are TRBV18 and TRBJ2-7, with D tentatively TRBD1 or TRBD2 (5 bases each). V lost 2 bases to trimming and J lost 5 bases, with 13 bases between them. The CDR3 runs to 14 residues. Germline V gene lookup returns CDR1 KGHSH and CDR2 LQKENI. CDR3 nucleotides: TGTGCCAGCTCACCAGGGACCCAGGGAGACGAGCAGTACTTC. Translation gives CASSPGTQGDEQYF.

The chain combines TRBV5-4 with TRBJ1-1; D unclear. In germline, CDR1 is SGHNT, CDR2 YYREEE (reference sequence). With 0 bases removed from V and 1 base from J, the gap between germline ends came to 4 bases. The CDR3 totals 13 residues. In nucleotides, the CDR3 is TGTGCCAGCAGCTTGGGGGGGAACACTGAAGCTTTCTTT. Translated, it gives CASSLGGNTEAFF.

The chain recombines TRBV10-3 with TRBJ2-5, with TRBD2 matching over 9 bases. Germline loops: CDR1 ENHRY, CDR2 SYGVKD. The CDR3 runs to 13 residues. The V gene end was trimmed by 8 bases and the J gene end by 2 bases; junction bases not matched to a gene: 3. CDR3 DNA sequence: TGTGCCATCCAGCGGGGGGCACAAGAGACCCAGTACTTC. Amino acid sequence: CAIQRGAQETQYF.

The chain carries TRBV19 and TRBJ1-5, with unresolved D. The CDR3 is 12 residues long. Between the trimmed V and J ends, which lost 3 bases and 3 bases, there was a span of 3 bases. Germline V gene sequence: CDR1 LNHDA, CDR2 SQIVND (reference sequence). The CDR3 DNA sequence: TGTGCCAGTAGTATGGTCAATCAGCCCCAGCATTTT. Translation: CASSMVNQPQHF.

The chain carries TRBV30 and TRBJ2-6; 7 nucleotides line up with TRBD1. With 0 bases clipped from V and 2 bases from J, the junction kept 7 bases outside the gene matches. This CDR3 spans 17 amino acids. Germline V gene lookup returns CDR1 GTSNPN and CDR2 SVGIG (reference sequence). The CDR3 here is CAWSVLTTGAGANVLTF. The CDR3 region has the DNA TGTGCCTGGAGTGTCTTAACCACAGGGGCTGGGGCCAACGTCCTGACTTTC.

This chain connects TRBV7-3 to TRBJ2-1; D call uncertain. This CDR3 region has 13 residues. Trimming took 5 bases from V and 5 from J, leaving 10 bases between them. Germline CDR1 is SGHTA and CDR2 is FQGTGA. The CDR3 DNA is TGTGCCAGCAGCACCCGACCAGACAATGAGCAGTTCTTC. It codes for CASSTRPDNEQFF.

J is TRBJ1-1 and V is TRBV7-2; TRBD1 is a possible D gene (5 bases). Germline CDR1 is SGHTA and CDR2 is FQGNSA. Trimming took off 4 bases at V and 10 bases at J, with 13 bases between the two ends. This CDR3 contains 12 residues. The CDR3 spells CASSYPGLSAFF. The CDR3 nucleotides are TGTGCCAGCAGCTATCCGGGACTGTCAGCTTTCTTT.

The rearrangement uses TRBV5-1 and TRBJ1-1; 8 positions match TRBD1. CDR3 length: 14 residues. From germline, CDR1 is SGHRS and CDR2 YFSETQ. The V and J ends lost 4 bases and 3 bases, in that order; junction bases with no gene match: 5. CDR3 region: CASSGQGQDTEAFF. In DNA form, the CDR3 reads TGCGCCAGCAGCGGACAGGGTCAGGACACTGAAGCTTTCTTT.

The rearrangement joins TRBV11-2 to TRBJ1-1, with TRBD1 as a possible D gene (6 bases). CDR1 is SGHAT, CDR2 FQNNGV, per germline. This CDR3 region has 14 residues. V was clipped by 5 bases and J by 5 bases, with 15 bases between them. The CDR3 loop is CASSQQGSGTEAFF. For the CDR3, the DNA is TGTGCCAGCAGCCAACAGGGTTCAGGGACTGAAGCTTTCTTT.

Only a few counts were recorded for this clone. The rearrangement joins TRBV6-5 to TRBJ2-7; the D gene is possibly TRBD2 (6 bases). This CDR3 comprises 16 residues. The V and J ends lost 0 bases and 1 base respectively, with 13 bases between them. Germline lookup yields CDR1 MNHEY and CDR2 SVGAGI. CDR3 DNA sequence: TGTGCCAGCAGTTACTCCCCCCCTAGCGAGTCCTACGAGCAGTACTTC. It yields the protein CASSYSPPSESYEQYF.

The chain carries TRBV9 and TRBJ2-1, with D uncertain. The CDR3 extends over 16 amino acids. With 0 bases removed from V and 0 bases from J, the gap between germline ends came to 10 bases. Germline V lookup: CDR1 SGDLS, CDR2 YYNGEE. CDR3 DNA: TGTGCCAGCAGCGTAGCTGGCAGTAGCTCCTACAATGAGCAGTTCTTC. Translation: CASSVAGSSSYNEQFF.

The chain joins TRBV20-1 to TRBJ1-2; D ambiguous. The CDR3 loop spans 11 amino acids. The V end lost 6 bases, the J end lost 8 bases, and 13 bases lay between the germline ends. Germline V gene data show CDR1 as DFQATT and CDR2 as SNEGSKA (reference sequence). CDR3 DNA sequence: TGCAGTGCACCCCGGGATGGGGGCTACACCTTC. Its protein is CSAPRDGGYTF.

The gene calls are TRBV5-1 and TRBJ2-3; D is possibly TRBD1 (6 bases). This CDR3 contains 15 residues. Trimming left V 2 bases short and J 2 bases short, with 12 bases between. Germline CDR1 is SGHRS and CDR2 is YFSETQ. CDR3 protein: CASSFVGANTDTQYF. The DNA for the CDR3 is TGCGCCAGCAGCTTTGTGGGGGCTAACACAGATACGCAGTATTTT.

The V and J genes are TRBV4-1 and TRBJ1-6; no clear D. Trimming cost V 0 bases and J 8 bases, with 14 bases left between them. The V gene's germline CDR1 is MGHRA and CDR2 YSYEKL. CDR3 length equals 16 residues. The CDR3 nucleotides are TGCGCCAGCAGCCAAGAGTTCCATTTACGGTATTCACCCCTCCACTTT. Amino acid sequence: CASSQEFHLRYSPLHF.

The CDR3 DNA sequence: TGTGCCAGCTCCCTTGGGGCTAAAGATACGCAGTATTTT. Encoded protein: CASSLGAKDTQYF. The chain uses TRBV28 and TRBJ2-3, with D perhaps TRBD1 (5 bases). The CDR3 is 13 residues long. Germline lookup yields CDR1 MDHEN and CDR2 SYDVKM. V was trimmed by 8 bases and J by 5 bases, leaving 14 bases between them.